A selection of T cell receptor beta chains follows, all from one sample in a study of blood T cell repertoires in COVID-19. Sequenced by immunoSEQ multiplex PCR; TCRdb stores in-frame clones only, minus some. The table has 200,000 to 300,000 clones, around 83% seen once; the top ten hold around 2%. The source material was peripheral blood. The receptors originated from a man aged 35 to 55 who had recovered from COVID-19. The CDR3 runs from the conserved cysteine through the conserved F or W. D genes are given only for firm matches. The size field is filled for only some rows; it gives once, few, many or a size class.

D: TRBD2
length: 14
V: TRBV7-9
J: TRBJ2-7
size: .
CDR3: CASRDSGDSYEQYF
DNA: TGTGCCAGCAGGGATAGCGGGGACTCCTACGAGCAGTACTTC

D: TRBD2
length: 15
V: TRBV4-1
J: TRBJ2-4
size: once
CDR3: CASSQEAAGGSIQYF
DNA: TGCGCCAGCAGCCAAGAAGCTGCGGGGGGTAGCATTCAGTACTTC

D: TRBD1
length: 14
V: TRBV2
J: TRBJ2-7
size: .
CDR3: CASRGTGVLYEQYF
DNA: TGTGCCAGCAGGGGGACAGGAGTACTCTACGAGCAGTACTTC

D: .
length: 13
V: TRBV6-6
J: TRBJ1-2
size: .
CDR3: CASSYEGSHGYTF
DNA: TGTGCCAGCAGTTACGAGGGAAGCCATGGCTACACCTTC

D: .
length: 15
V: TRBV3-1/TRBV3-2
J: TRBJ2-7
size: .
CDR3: CASSFPGTLTYEQYF
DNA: TGTGCCAGCTCGTTTCCCGGGACTCTTACCTACGAGCAGTACTTC

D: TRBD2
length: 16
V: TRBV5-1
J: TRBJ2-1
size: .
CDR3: CASSFPRSGSFGEQFF
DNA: TGCGCCAGCAGCTTCCCGCGGAGCGGGAGCTTTGGAGAGCAGTTCTTC

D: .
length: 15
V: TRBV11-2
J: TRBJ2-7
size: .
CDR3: CASSLDTATRYEQYF
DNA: TGTGCCAGCAGCTTAGATACGGCAACGAGGTACGAGCAGTACTTC

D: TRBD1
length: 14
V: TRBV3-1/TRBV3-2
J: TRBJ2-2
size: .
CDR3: CASRDRGATGELFF
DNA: TGTGCCAGCAGGGACAGGGGTGCCACCGGGGAGCTGTTTTTT

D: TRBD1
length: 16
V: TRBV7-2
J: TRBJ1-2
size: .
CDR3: CASSPFPGQGNYGYTF
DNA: TGTGCCAGCAGTCCCTTCCCGGGACAGGGGAACTATGGCTACACCTTC

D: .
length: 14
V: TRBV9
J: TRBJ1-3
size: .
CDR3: CASSVGVSGNTIYF
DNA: TGTGCCAGCAGCGTCGGGGTGTCTGGAAACACCATATATTTT

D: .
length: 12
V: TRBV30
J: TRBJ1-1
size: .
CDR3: CAWTRGNTEAFF
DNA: TGTGCCTGGACCAGGGGGAACACTGAAGCTTTCTTT

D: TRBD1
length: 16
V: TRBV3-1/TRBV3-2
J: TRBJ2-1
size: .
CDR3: CASSLGTGGAYNEQFF
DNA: TGTGCCAGCAGCCTTGGGACAGGGGGCGCCTACAATGAGCAGTTCTTC

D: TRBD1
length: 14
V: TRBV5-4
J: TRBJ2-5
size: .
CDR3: CASSLDRVAETQYF
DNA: TGTGCCAGCAGCCTTGACAGGGTAGCCGAGACCCAGTACTTC

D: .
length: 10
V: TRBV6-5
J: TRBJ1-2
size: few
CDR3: CATYLDGYTF
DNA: TGTGCCACCTACTTAGATGGCTACACCTTC

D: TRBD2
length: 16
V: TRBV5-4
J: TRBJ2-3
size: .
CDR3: CASSLAGSGRASTQYF
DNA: TGTGCCAGCAGCTTGGCCGGGAGTGGGAGGGCCTCTACGCAGTATTTT

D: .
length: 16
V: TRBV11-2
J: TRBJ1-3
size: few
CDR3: CASSYNRAEAGNTIYF
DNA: TGTGCCAGCAGCTACAACAGGGCGGAGGCTGGAAACACCATATATTTT

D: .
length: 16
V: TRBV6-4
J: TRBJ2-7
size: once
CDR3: CASSPRPGYGAYEQYF
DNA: TGTGCCAGCAGTCCTCGACCGGGGTACGGGGCCTACGAGCAGTACTTC

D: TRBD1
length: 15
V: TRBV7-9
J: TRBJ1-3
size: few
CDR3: CASSKTGSIGNTIYF
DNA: TGTGCCAGCAGCAAGACAGGGTCTATTGGAAACACCATATATTTT

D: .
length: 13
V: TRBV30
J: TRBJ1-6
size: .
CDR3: CAWSVRRGSPLHF
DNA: TGTGCCTGGAGTGTGCGGAGGGGTTCACCCCTCCACTTT

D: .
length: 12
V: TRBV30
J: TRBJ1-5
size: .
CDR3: CAWRQQDQPQHF
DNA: TGTGCCTGGAGACAACAGGATCAGCCCCAGCATTTT

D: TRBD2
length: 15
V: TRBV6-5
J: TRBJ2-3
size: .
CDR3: CASRRTSGRTDTQYF
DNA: TGTGCCAGCAGAAGGACTAGCGGGAGGACAGATACGCAGTATTTT

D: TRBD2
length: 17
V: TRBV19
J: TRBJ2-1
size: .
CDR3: CASSMGRSDGRIHEQFF
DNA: TGTGCCAGTAGTATGGGGCGGTCGGACGGGAGGATCCATGAGCAGTTCTTC

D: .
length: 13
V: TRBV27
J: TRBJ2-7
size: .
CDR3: CASSISGSYEQYF
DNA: TGTGCCAGCAGTATAAGCGGCTCCTACGAGCAGTACTTC

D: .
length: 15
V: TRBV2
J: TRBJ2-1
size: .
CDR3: CASSEEGGTGNEQFF
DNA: TGTGCCAGCAGTGAAGAGGGGGGGACGGGCAATGAGCAGTTCTTC

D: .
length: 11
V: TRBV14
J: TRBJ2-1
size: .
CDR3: CASSTYNEQFF
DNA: TGTGCCAGCAGCACTTACAATGAGCAGTTCTTC

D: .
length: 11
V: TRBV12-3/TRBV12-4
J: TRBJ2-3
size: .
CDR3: CASSPSYTQYF
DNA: TGTGCCAGCAGCCCCTCCTATACGCAGTATTTT

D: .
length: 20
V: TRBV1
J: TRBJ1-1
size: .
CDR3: CTSRGPTGEEGRKGDTEAFF
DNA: TGCACCAGTCGCGGACCGACAGGGGAGGAAGGGAGGAAGGGTGACACTGAAGCTTTCTTT

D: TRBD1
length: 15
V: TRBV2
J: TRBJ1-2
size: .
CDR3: CASSEAFGTVYGYTF
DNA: TGTGCCAGCAGTGAAGCTTTTGGGACAGTCTATGGCTACACCTTC

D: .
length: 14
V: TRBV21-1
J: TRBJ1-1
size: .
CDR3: CASSNETENTEAFF
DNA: TGTGCCAGCAGCAACGAAACAGAGAACACTGAAGCTTTCTTT

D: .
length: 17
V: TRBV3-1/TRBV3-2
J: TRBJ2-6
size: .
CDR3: CASSQETGLNGANVLTF
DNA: TGTGCCAGCAGCCAAGAAACAGGTTTGAATGGGGCCAACGTCCTGACTTTC

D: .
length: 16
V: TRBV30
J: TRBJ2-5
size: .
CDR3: CAWSLGGAFVQETQYF
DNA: TGTGCCTGGAGTCTCGGCGGGGCATTTGTACAAGAGACCCAGTACTTC

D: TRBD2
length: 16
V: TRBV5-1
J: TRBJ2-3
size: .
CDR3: CASSLGGLGSTDTQYF
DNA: TGCGCCAGCAGCTTGGGGGGACTAGGGAGCACAGATACGCAGTATTTT

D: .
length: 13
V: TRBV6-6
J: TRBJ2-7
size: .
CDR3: CASTQGRKYEQYF
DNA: TGTGCCAGCACCCAGGGCAGAAAATACGAGCAGTACTTC

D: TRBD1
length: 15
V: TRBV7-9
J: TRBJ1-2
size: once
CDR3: CASSSTGTGSLRYTF
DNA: TGTGCCAGCAGCTCGACCGGGACAGGGAGCCTCCGCTACACCTTC

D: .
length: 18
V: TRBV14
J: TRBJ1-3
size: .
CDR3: CASSQGEDGMFSGNTIYF
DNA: TGTGCCAGCAGCCAAGGAGAGGACGGGATGTTCTCTGGAAACACCATATATTTT

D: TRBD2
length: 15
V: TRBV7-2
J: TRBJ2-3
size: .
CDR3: CASSLGLAYTDTQYF
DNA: TGTGCCAGCAGCTTGGGACTAGCGTACACAGATACGCAGTATTTT

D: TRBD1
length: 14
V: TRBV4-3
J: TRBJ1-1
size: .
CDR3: CASSHGTVNTEAFF
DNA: TGCGCCAGCAGCCACGGGACAGTGAACACTGAAGCTTTCTTT

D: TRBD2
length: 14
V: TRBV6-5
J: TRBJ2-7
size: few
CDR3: CASTLGLAHYEQYF
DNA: TGTGCCAGCACCTTGGGACTAGCCCATTACGAGCAGTACTTC

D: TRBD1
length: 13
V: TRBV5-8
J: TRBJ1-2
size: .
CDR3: CASTEDRLYGYTF
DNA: TGTGCCAGCACCGAGGACAGGCTGTATGGCTACACCTTC